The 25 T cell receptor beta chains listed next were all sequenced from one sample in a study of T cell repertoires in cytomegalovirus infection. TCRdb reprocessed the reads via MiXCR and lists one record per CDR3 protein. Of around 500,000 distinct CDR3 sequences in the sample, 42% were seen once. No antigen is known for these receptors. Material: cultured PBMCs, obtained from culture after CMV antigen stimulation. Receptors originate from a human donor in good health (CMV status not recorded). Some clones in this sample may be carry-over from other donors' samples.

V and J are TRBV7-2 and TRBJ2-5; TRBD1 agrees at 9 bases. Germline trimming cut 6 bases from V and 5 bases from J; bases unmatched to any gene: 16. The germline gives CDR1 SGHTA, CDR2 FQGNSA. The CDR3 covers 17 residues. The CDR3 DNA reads TGTGCCAGCAGTCTTGTGGGACAGGGAGGGCGCGGGGAGACCCAGTACTTC. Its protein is CASSLVGQGGRGETQYF.

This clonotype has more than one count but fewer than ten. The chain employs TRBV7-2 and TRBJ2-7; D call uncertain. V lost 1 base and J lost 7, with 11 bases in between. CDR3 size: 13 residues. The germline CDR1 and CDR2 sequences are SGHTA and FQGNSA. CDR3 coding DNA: TGTGCCAGCAGCTTAGATCCAGTTGGGGAGCAGTACTTC. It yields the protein CASSLDPVGEQYF.

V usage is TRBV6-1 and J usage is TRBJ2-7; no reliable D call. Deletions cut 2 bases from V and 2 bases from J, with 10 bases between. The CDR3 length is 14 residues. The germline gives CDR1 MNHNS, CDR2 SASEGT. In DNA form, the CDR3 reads TGTGCCAGCAGTGAACCGGGCCTTACCTACGAGCAGTACTTC. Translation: CASSEPGLTYEQYF.

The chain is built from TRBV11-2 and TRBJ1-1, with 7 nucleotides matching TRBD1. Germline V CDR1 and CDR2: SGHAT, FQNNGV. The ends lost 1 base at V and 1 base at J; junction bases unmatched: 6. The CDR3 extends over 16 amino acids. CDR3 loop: CASSLATQGRNTEAFF. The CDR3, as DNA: TGTGCCAGCAGCTTAGCAACACAGGGGAGGAACACTGAAGCTTTCTTT.

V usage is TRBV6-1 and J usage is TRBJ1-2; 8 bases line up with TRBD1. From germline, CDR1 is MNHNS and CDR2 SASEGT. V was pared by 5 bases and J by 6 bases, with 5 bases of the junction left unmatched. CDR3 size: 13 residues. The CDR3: CASSLQGGNGYTF. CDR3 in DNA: TGTGCCAGCAGTTTACAGGGGGGTAATGGCTACACCTTC.

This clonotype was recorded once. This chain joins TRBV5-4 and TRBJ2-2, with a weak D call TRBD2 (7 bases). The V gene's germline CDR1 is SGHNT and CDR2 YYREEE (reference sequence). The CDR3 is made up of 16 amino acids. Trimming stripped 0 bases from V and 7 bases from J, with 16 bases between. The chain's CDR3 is CASSLAFGGQSGELFF. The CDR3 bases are TGTGCCAGCAGCTTGGCCTTCGGGGGGCAGAGCGGGGAGCTGTTTTTT.

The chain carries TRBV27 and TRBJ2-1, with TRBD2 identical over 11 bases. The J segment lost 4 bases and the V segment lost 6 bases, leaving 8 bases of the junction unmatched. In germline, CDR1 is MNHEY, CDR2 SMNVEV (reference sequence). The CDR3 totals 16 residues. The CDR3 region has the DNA TGTGCCAGCAGAGGTAGCGGGAGGGGGGCTTACAATGAGCAGTTCTTC. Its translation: CASRGSGRGAYNEQFF.

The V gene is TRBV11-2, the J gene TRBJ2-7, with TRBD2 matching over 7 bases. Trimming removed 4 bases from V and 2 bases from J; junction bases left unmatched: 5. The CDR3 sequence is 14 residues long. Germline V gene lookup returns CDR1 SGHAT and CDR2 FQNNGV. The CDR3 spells CASSSQAGPYEQYF. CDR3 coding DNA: TGTGCCAGCAGCTCACAAGCGGGGCCCTACGAGCAGTACTTC.

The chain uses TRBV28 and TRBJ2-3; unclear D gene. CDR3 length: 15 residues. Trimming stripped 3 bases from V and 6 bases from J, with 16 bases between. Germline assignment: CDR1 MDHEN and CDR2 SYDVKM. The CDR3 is CASSFPRAYGDTQYF. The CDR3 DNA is TGTGCCAGCAGTTTCCCCCGGGCCTACGGCGATACGCAGTATTTT.

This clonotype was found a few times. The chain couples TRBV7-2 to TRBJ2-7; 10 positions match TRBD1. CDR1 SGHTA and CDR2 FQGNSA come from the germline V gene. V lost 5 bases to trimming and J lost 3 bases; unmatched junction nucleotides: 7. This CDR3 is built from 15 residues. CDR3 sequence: CASSPGQGGFYEQYF. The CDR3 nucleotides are TGTGCCAGCAGCCCAGGACAGGGGGGCTTCTACGAGCAGTACTTC.

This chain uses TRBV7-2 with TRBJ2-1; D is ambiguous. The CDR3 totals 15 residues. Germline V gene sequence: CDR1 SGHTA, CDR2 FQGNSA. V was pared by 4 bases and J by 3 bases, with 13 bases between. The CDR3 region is CASSSMAAGYNEQFF. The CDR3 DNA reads TGTGCCAGCAGCTCGATGGCGGCAGGCTACAATGAGCAGTTCTTC.

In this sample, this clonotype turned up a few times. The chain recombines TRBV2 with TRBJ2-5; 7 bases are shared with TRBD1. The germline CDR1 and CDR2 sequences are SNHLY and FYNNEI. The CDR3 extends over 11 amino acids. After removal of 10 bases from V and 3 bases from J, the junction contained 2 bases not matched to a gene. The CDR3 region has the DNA TGTGCCACCGGGACAGAAGAGACCCAGTACTTC. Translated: CATGTEETQYF. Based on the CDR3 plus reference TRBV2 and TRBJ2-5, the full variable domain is EPEVTQTPSHQVTQMGQEVILRCVPISNHLYFYWYRQILGQKVEFLVSFYNNEISEKSEIFDDQFSVERPDGSNFTLKIRSTKLEDSAMYFCATGTEETQYFGPGTRLLVL.

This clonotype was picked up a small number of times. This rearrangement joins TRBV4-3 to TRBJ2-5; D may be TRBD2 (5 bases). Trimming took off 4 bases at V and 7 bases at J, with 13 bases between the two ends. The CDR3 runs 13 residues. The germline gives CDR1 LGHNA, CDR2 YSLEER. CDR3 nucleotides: TGCGCCAGCAGCCCCTTGGGCGAGGGGACCCAGTACTTC. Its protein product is CASSPLGEGTQYF.

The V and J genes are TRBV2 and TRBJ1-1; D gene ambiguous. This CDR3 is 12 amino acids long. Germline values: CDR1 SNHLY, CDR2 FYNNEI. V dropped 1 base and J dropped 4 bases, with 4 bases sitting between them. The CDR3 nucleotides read TGTGCCAGCAGTGAAGGTCCCACTGAAGCTTTCTTT. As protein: CASSEGPTEAFF. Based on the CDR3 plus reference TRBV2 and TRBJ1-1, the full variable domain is EPEVTQTPSHQVTQMGQEVILRCVPISNHLYFYWYRQILGQKVEFLVSFYNNEISEKSEIFDDQFSVERPDGSNFTLKIRSTKLEDSAMYFCASSEGPTEAFFGQGTRLTVV.

The CDR3 spells CSAPGQGVSGNTIYF. The CDR3 region has the DNA TGCAGTGCCCCGGGACAGGGTGTCTCCGGAAACACCATATATTTT. V gene TRBV20-1 combines with J gene TRBJ1-3; 9 nucleotides align to TRBD1. With 6 bases clipped from V and 4 bases from J, the junction kept 10 bases outside the gene matches. CDR3 length: 15 amino acids. Germline CDR1 reads DFQATT; CDR2 reads SNEGSKA (reference sequence).

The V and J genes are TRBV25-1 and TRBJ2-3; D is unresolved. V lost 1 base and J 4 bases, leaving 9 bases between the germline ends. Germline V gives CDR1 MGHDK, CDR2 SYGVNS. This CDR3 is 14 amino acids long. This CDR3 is CASSEFWVSDTQYF. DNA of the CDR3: TGTGCCAGCAGTGAATTCTGGGTTTCAGATACGCAGTATTTT.

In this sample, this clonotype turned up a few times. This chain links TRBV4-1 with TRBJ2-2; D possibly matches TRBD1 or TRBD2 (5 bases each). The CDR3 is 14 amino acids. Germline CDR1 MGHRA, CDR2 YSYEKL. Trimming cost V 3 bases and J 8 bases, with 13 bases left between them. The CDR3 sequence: CASSQGSGAGELFF. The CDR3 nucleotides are TGCGCCAGCAGCCAGGGTTCCGGGGCGGGGGAGCTGTTTTTT.

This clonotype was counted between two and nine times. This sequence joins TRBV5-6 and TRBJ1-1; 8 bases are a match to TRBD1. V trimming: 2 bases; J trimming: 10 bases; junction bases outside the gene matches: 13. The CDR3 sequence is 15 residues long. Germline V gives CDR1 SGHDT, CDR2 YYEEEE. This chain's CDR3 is CASSFDGTGGRAAFF. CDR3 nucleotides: TGTGCCAGCAGCTTCGATGGGACAGGAGGTCGGGCAGCTTTCTTT.

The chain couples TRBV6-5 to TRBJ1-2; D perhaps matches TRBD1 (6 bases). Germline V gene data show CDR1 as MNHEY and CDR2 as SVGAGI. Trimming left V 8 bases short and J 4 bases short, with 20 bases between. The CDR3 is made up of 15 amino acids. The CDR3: CASGLGRGGFYGYTF. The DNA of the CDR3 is TGTGCCAGCGGACTTGGTCGTGGGGGCTTCTATGGCTACACCTTC.

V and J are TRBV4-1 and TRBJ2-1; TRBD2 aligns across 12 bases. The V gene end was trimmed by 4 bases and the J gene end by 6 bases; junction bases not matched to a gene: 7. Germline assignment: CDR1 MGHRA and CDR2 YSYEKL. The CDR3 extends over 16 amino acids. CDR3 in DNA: TGCGCCAGCAGCCTTCCGACTAGCGGGAGAAGCAATGAGCAGTTCTTC. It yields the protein CASSLPTSGRSNEQFF.

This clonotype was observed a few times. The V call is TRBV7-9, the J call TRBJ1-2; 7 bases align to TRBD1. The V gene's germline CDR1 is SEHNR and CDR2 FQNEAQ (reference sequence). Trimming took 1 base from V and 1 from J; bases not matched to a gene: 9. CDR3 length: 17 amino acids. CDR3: CASSLDETGTLNYGYTF. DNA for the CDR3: TGTGCCAGCAGCTTAGACGAGACAGGGACACTTAACTATGGCTACACCTTC.

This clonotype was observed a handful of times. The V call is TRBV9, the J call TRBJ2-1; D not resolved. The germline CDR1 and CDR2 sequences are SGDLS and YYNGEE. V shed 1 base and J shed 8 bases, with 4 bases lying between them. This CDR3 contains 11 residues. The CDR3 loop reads CASSVNDEQFF. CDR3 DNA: TGTGCCAGCAGCGTAAATGATGAGCAGTTCTTC.

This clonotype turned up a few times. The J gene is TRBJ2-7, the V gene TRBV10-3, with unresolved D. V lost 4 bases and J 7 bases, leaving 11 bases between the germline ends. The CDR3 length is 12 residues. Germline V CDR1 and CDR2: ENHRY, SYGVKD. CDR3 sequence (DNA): TGTGCCATCAGTGGCGGCGGCCTGGAGCAGTACTTC. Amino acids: CAISGGGLEQYF.

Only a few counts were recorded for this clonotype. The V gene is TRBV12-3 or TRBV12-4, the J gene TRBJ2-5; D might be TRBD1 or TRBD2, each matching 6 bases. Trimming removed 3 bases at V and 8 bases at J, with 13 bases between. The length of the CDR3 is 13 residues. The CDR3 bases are TGTGCCAGCAGTTTGGAGGGGGGCTCTACCCAGTACTTC. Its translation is CASSLEGGSTQYF.

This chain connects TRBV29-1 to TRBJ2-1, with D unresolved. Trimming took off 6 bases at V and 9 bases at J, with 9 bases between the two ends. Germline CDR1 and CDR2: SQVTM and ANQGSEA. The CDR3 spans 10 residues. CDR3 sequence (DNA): TGCAGCGTCCTAGTTGGTGAGCAGTTCTTC. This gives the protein CSVLVGEQFF.